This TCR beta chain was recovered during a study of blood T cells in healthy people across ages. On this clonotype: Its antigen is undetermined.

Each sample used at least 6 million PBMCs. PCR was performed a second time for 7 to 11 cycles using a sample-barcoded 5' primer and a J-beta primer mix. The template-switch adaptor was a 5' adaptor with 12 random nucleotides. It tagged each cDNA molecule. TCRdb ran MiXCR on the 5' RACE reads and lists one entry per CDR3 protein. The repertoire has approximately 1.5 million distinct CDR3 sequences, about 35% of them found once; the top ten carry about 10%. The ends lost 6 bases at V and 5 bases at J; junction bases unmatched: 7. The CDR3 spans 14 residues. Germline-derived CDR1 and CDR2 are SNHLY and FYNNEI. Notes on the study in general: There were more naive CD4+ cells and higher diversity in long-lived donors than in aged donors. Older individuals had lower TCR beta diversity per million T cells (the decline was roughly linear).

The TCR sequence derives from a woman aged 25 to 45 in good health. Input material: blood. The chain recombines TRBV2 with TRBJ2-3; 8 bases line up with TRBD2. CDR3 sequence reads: CASRDGRARDTQYF. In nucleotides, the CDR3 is TGTGCCAGCAGAGACGGGAGGGCAAGAGATACGCAGTATTTT. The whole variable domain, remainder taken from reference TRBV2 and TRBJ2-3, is EPEVTQTPSHQVTQMGQEVILRCVPISNHLYFYWYRQILGQKVEFLVSFYNNEISEKSEIFDDQFSVERPDGSNFTLKIRSTKLEDSAMYFCASRDGRARDTQYFGPGTRLTVL.